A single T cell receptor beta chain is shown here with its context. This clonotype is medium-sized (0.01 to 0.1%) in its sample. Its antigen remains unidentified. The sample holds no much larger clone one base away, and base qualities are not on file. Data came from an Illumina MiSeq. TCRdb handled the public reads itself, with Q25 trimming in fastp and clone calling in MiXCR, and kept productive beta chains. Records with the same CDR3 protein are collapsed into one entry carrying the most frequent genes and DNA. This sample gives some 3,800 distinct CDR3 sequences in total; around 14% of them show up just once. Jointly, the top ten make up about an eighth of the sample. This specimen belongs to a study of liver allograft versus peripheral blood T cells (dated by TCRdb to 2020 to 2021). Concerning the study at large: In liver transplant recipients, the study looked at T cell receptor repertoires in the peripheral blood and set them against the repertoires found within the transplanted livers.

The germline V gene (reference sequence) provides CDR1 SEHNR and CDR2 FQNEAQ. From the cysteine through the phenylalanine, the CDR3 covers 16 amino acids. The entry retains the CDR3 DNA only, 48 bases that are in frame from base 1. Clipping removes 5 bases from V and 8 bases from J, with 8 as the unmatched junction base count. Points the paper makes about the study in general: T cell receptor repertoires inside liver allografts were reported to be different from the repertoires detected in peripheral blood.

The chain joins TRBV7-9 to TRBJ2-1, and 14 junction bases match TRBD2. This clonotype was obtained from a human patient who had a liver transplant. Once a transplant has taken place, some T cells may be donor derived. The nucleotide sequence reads TGTGCCAGCAGCACGACTAGCGGGAGGGCCGGGTATGAGCAGTTCTTC. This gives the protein CASSTTSGRAGYEQFF.